This entry lists 32 T cell receptor beta chains sequenced from one sample in a study of somatic mutations in cytotoxic T cells in rheumatoid arthritis. Clones were sequenced by immunoSEQ multiplex PCR, and TCRdb holds only the in-frame ones, with some missing. The sample shows roughly 2,500 clones, approximately 80% of them seen only once. The specimen was CD8+ T cells sorted from blood. The receptors come from a woman in her 70s with rheumatoid arthritis.

This chain links TRBV5-5 with TRBJ1-3; 8 nucleotides match TRBD1. Germline V gene lookup returns CDR1 SGHKS and CDR2 YYEKEE (reference sequence). This CDR3 is built from 14 residues. The V and J ends lost 5 bases and 7 bases, in that order; junction bases with no gene match: 8. DNA of the CDR3: TGTGCCAGCAGGACAGGACAGGGTTACAACACCATATATTTT. This encodes CASRTGQGYNTIYF.

V gene TRBV19 combines with J gene TRBJ2-3; 8 bases line up with TRBD1. This CDR3 is 18 amino acids long. With 3 bases clipped from V and 3 bases from J, the junction kept 14 bases outside the gene matches. Germline CDR1 is LNHDA and CDR2 is SQIVND (reference sequence). In DNA, the CDR3 is TGTGCCAGTAGTATGTGGCTTACCGGACAGGGAGGAACAGATACGCAGTATTTT. This sequence encodes CASSMWLTGQGGTDTQYF.

This clone appeared a few times. The rearrangement links TRBV4-1 to TRBJ2-1; 14 nucleotides match TRBD2. CDR3 length equals 17 residues. Germline loops: CDR1 MGHRA, CDR2 YSYEKL. Trimming removed 3 bases from V and 7 bases from J; junction bases left unmatched: 8. CDR3 coding DNA: TGCGCCAGCAGCCAGACTAGCGGGGGGGCTTTTTCGAATGAGCAGTTCTTC. Translating it yields CASSQTSGGAFSNEQFF.

The genes are TRBV27 and TRBJ2-1; a possible D gene is TRBD2 (5 bases). V lost 5 bases and J 3 bases, leaving 8 bases between the germline ends. Germline V CDR1 and CDR2: MNHEY, SMNVEV (reference sequence). This CDR3 has 13 amino acids. The CDR3 DNA reads as TGTGCCAGCAGTCAGACTAACTACAATGAGCAGTTCTTC. Residues: CASSQTNYNEQFF.

CDR3 loop: CASSRSRLAGGETQYF. CDR3 DNA: TGTGCCAGCAGCCGATCCAGACTAGCGGGGGGAGAGACCCAGTACTTC. The rearrangement joins TRBV14 to TRBJ2-5, with 13 bases that match TRBD2. Trimming removed 4 bases from V and 4 bases from J; junction bases left unmatched: 6. The germline CDR1 and CDR2 sequences are SGHDN and FVKESK. This CDR3 spans 16 amino acids.

The gene calls are TRBV28 and TRBJ1-1; D not resolved. In germline, CDR1 is MDHEN, CDR2 SYDVKM. V lost 5 bases to trimming and J lost 4 bases, with 14 bases between them. This CDR3 spans 14 amino acids. The CDR3 bases are TGTGCCAGCAGTCCACTCCGTTTTGTCACTGAAGCTTTCTTT. Its protein product is CASSPLRFVTEAFF.

The chain joins TRBV13 to TRBJ1-2, with a possible D match to TRBD1 (6 bases). The CDR3 is made up of 16 amino acids. V was cut by 7 bases and J by 4 bases, with 22 bases left in between. In germline, CDR1 is PRHDT, CDR2 FYEKMQ (reference sequence). CDR3 DNA: TGTGCCAGCACCGAAGAGGGGACAAACCCAGCCTATGGCTACACCTTC. Translation gives CASTEEGTNPAYGYTF.

This clone is deemed large. The V and J genes are TRBV5-1 and TRBJ2-2; 9 nucleotides agree with TRBD1. This CDR3 has 18 residues. The V and J ends lost 1 base and 2 bases, in that order; junction bases with no gene match: 9. Germline CDR1 SGHRS, CDR2 YFSETQ. The CDR3 spells CASSLWNPGQGNTGELFF. The CDR3 DNA reads as TGCGCCAGCAGCTTGTGGAATCCGGGACAGGGAAACACCGGGGAGCTGTTTTTT.

V is TRBV4-1 and J is TRBJ2-2, with 8 bases lining up with TRBD2. The CDR3 has 17 amino acids. V was clipped by 1 base and J by 5 bases; unmatched bases: 9. Germline assignment: CDR1 MGHRA and CDR2 YSYEKL. CDR3 in amino acids: CASSQVGAGGRTGELFF. Here the CDR3 DNA reads TGCGCCAGCAGCCAAGTTGGGGCGGGAGGACGGACCGGGGAGCTGTTTTTT.

The chain couples TRBV12-5 to TRBJ1-3, with D possibly TRBD1 on 5 matching bases. Germline-derived CDR1 and CDR2 are LGHNT and FRNRAP. Trimming pared 3 bases from V and 0 bases from J, leaving 27 bases between. This CDR3 is built from 21 residues. The CDR3 spells CASGFYRETVELNYSGNTIYF. CDR3 DNA: TGTGCTAGTGGTTTTTATCGAGAGACAGTGGAATTAAATTACTCTGGAAACACCATATATTTT.

The genes are TRBV11-3 and TRBJ2-7, with 10 bases aligning to TRBD2. Germline CDR1 is SGHNT and CDR2 is YENEEA. The CDR3 contains 14 residues. V lost 5 bases to trimming and J lost 3 bases; unmatched junction nucleotides: 4. The CDR3, as DNA: TGTGCCAGCAGCGCAACTAGCGGGATCTACGAGCAGTACTTC. This encodes CASSATSGIYEQYF.

This rearrangement joins TRBV13 to TRBJ1-1; tentative D call: TRBD1 (5 bases). The germline CDR1 and CDR2 sequences are PRHDT and FYEKMQ (reference sequence). The V and J ends lost 11 bases and 2 bases respectively, with 24 bases between them. The CDR3 covers 16 residues. The CDR3 region is CASQRRGLGRNTEAFF. The CDR3, as DNA: TGTGCCTCCCAGAGACGGGGGTTAGGTCGAAACACTGAAGCTTTCTTT.

The sample holds one count of this clone. The chain combines TRBV9 with TRBJ1-2, with a tentative D call TRBD1 (6 bases). CDR1 is SGDLS and CDR2 is YYNGEE in the germline V gene. The V end was cut by 3 bases, the J end by 1 base, with 13 bases between. The CDR3 runs 15 residues. For the CDR3, the DNA is TGTGCCAGCAGCGCGACAGGACAAGTTAACTATGGCTACACCTTC. It specifies CASSATGQVNYGYTF.

This chain joins TRBV7-3 and TRBJ2-3; 7 bases are a match to TRBD2. This CDR3 has 16 amino acids. With V trimmed by 2 bases and J by 2 bases, 7 bases remained unmatched. Germline V CDR1 and CDR2: SGHTA, FQGTGA. The CDR3 sequence: CASSLGLAANTDTQYF. The CDR3 DNA reads as TGTGCCAGCAGCTTAGGCCTAGCGGCAAACACAGATACGCAGTATTTT.

This clone was detected only once. The V and J genes are TRBV13 and TRBJ2-7; TRBD2 aligns across 7 bases. The ends lost 5 bases at V and 3 bases at J; junction bases unmatched: 13. The CDR3 extends over 16 amino acids. The germline gives CDR1 PRHDT, CDR2 FYEKMQ (reference sequence). As DNA, the CDR3 is TGTGCCAGCAGCCCCCCGGGGGGACTGGCAGTCTACGAGCAGTACTTC. Translation: CASSPPGGLAVYEQYF. Filled out from reference TRBV13 and TRBJ2-7, the complete variable domain reads AAGVIQSPRHLIKEKRETATLKCYPIPRHDTVYWYQQGPGQDPQFLISFYEKMQSDKGSIPDRFSAQQFSDYHSELNMSSLELGDSALYFCASSPPGGLAVYEQYFGPGTRLTVT.

The chain employs TRBV6-1 and TRBJ1-4; unclear D gene. V shed 3 bases and J shed 5 bases, with 10 bases lying between them. CDR1 and CDR2 from the germline V gene are MNHNS and SASEGT. This CDR3 is built from 14 residues. DNA of the CDR3: TGTGCCAGCAGTGATAACGGGGAAAATGAAAAACTGTTTTTT. Protein product: CASSDNGENEKLFF.

The V gene is TRBV27, the J gene TRBJ2-7; 8 nucleotides align to TRBD2. This CDR3 has 14 residues. Germline values: CDR1 MNHEY, CDR2 SMNVEV (reference sequence). V dropped 5 bases and J dropped 0; count of bases not matched to a gene: 3. CDR3 DNA sequence: TGTGCCAGCAGTGCGGGGACTAGCTCCTACGAGCAGTACTTC. Protein: CASSAGTSSYEQYF.

The chain combines TRBV7-9 with TRBJ1-1; D possibly corresponds to TRBD1 (6 bases). Germline V gives CDR1 SEHNR, CDR2 FQNEAQ (reference sequence). Between the trimmed V and J ends, which lost 6 bases and 0 bases, there was a span of 14 bases. There are 15 residues in the CDR3. CDR3: CASSYVQGLNTEAFF. As DNA, the CDR3 is TGTGCCAGCAGTTACGTCCAGGGGTTGAACACTGAAGCTTTCTTT.

The chain has TRBV4-3 and TRBJ2-1; perhaps TRBD2 as D (6 bases). The germline CDR1 and CDR2 sequences are LGHNA and YSLEER. Deletions cut 0 bases from V and 2 bases from J, with 17 bases between. The CDR3 consists of 18 residues. The CDR3 spells CASSQERPGTYTYNEQFF. The CDR3 bases are TGCGCCAGCAGCCAAGAACGTCCCGGGACTTATACCTACAATGAGCAGTTCTTC.

The table lists this clone with a few counts. The gene calls are TRBV2 and TRBJ2-1; 10 bases align to TRBD2. Unmatched junction bases numbered 4, after V lost 3 bases and J lost 2 bases. The germline V gene has CDR1 SNHLY and CDR2 FYNNEI. The CDR3 covers 16 residues. Here the CDR3 DNA reads TGTGCCAGCAGTGACCCACTAGCGGGGACCTACAATGAGCAGTTCTTC. Translation gives CASSDPLAGTYNEQFF.

V gene TRBV28 combines with J gene TRBJ2-7; TRBD1 is a possible D gene (6 bases). V was shortened by 9 bases and J by 6 bases, with 18 bases between the two germline ends. Germline CDR1 reads MDHEN; CDR2 reads SYDVKM. The CDR3 totals 13 residues. The CDR3 nucleotides read TGTGCCAGTACAGGGCTGGGGGCCCCCGAGCAGTACTTC. Amino acids: CASTGLGAPEQYF.

The chain uses TRBV15 and TRBJ2-7; 7 nucleotides match TRBD2. J was trimmed by 5 bases and V by 5 bases; bases with no gene match: 12. The CDR3 totals 15 residues. CDR1 and CDR2 (germline): LNHNV, YYDKDF (reference sequence). In nucleotides, the CDR3 is TGTGCCACCAGCTCCCGCTTCCGGGGGGTCGACGAGCAGTACTTC. This translates into CATSSRFRGVDEQYF.

J is TRBJ2-7 and V is TRBV9; TRBD1 matches at 10 bases. This CDR3 has 14 amino acids. The V gene's germline CDR1 is SGDLS and CDR2 YYNGEE. V gave up 7 bases and J gave up 3 bases; unmatched junction bases: 7. CDR3 residues: CASSKTGGFYEQYF. The CDR3 DNA is TGTGCCAGCTCCAAGACAGGGGGCTTCTACGAGCAGTACTTC.

This chain joins TRBV27 and TRBJ2-7; TRBD2 agrees at 8 bases. V was clipped by 4 bases and J by 0 bases; unmatched bases: 2. Germline-derived CDR1 and CDR2 are MNHEY and SMNVEV (reference sequence). CDR3 length: 14 residues. CDR3 loop: CASSYGGGSYEQYF. In DNA, the CDR3 is TGTGCCAGCAGTTACGGGGGGGGCTCCTACGAGCAGTACTTC.

The chain carries TRBV7-6 and TRBJ2-7; TRBD2 agrees at 10 bases. The junction had 6 bases not matched to a gene; V was cut back by 0 bases and J by 4 bases. The V gene's germline CDR1 is SGHVS and CDR2 FNYEAQ. CDR3 length equals 16 residues. CDR3 amino acids: CASSLAKASGSYEQYF. In nucleotides, the CDR3 is TGTGCCAGCAGCTTAGCGAAGGCTAGCGGGAGTTACGAGCAGTACTTC.

The J gene is TRBJ2-3, the V gene TRBV11-2; 12 bases are a match to TRBD2. Germline CDR1 and CDR2: SGHAT and FQNNGV. The CDR3 sequence is 18 residues long. V dropped 5 bases and J dropped 4; count of bases not matched to a gene: 13. CDR3 nucleotide sequence: TGTGCCAGCAGCCTGATGACTAGCGGGAGAAAGGGCCCAGATACGCAGTATTTT. The encoded protein is CASSLMTSGRKGPDTQYF.

The gene calls are TRBV4-2 and TRBJ1-4; 10 positions agree with TRBD1. Trimming cost V 0 bases and J 5 bases; bases outside gene matches: 0. Germline V gene sequence: CDR1 LGHNA, CDR2 YNFKEQ. The CDR3 is 15 residues long. The CDR3 reads CASSQEGQGNEKLFF. Here the CDR3 DNA reads TGTGCCAGCAGCCAAGAGGGACAGGGGAATGAAAAACTGTTTTTT.

The chain joins TRBV27 to TRBJ2-1, with a tentative D call TRBD2 (6 bases). This CDR3 is 16 amino acids long. V was clipped by 5 bases and J by 0 bases, with 14 bases between them. CDR1 MNHEY and CDR2 SMNVEV come from the germline V gene (reference sequence). The CDR3: CASSTIGGSSYNEQFF. DNA of the CDR3: TGTGCCAGCAGTACCATCGGGGGATCCTCCTACAATGAGCAGTTCTTC.

As regards this clone: A junction end diverges from the germline sequence, so it may reflect a read error. V gene TRBV7-2 combines with J gene TRBJ1-6; TRBD1 matches 8 bases. The CDR3 sequence is 14 residues long. Germline CDR1 reads SGHTA; CDR2 reads FQGNSA. The CDR3 nucleotides read TGCGCCAGCAGCTCAGGACAGGGTGATTCACCCCTCCACTTT. Its translation: CASSSGQGDSPLHF.

The genes are TRBV7-8 and TRBJ1-1; 8 nucleotides align to TRBD1. CDR3 length: 13 residues. The junction had 0 bases not matched to a gene; V was cut back by 5 bases and J by 1 base. In germline, CDR1 is SGHVS, CDR2 FQNEAQ. CDR3 amino acids: CASSGQGNTEAFF. Written as DNA, the CDR3 is TGTGCCAGCAGCGGACAGGGGAACACTGAAGCTTTCTTT.

V and J are TRBV4-3 and TRBJ2-7; D perhaps matches TRBD1 (6 bases). The CDR3 runs to 14 residues. Germline CDR1 is LGHNA and CDR2 is YSLEER. Trimming left V 4 bases short and J 0 bases short, with 10 bases between. This CDR3 is CASSLQGDSYEQYF. The CDR3 DNA reads as TGCGCCAGCAGCCTACAGGGAGACTCCTACGAGCAGTACTTC.

The chain joins TRBV7-3 to TRBJ2-7, with D possibly being TRBD2 (5 bases). This CDR3 has 13 residues. V gave up 3 bases and J gave up 3 bases, with 9 bases separating them. CDR1 and CDR2 (germline): SGHTA, FQGTGA. Written as DNA, the CDR3 is TGTGCCAGCAGCTTGGCCGCGGGCTACGAGCAGTACTTC. This sequence encodes CASSLAAGYEQYF.